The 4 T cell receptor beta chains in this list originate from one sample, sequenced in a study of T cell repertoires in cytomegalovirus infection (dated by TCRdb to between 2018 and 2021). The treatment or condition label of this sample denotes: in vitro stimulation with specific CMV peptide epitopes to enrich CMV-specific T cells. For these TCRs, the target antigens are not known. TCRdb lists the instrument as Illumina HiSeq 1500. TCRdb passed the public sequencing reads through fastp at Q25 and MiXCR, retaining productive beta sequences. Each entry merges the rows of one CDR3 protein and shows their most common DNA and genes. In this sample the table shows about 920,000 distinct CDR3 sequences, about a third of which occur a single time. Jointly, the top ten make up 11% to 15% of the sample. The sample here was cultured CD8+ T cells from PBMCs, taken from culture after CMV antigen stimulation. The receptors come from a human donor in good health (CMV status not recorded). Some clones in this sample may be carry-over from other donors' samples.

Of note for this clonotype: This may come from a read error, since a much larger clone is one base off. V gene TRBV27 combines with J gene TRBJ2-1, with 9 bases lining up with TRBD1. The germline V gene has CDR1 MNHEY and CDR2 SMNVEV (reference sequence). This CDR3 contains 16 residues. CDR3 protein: CASSITGGASYKEQFF. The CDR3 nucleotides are TGTGCCAGCAGTATTACAGGGGGCGCCTCCTACAAAGAGCAGTTCTTC.

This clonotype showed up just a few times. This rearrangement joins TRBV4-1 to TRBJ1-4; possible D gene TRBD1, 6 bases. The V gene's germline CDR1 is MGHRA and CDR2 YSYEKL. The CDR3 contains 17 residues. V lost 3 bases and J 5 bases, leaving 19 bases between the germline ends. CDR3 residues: CASSQESGGEENEKLFF. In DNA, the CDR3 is TGCGCCAGCAGCCAGGAATCGGGGGGCGAAGAAAATGAAAAACTGTTTTTT.

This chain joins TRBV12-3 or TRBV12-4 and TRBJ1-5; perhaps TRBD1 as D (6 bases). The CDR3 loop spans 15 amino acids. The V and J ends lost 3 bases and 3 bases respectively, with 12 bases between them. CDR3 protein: CASSFTGAVNQPQHF. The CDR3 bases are TGTGCCAGCAGTTTTACGGGGGCGGTCAATCAGCCCCAGCATTTT.

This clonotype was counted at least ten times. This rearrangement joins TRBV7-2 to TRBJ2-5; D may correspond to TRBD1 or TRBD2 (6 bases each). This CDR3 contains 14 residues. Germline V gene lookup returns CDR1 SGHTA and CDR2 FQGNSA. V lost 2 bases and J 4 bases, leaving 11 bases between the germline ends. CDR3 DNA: TGTGCCAGCAGCTTATGGGGGGCCATAGAGACCCAGTACTTC. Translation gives CASSLWGAIETQYF. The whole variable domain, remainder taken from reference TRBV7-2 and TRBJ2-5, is GAGVSQSPSNKVTEKGKDVELRCDPISGHTALYWYRQSLGQGLEFLIYFQGNSAPDKSGLPSDRFSAERTGGSVSTLTIQRTQQEDSAVYLCASSLWGAIETQYFGPGTRLLVL.